This paragraph reports one T cell receptor (beta chain). This clonotype was detected ten times or more. Its antigen is unknown. The record has no base qualities; no much larger clone is one base away. The sample comes from a study of T-cell reconstitution after alpha-beta-depleted transplantation in children (dated by TCRdb to the mid-2010s). Notes on the research overall: Using TCR repertoire profiling, the study quantitatively followed how T-cell immune reconstitution unfolded in children after TCRalphabeta/CD19-depleted allogeneic hematopoietic cell transplantation.

Library preparation used PCR. These reads were obtained on an Illumina HiSeq 2500. TCR library preparation used molecular barcoding, with unique molecular identifiers applied to normalize quantification of the TCRbeta repertoire. In TCRdb, the public reads were trimmed at Q25 with fastp and aligned with MiXCR, with productive beta chains retained. All rows with the same CDR3 protein become a single entry with the most common DNA and genes. The table for this sample lists about 110,000 distinct CDR3 sequences; approximately 10% of them were counted only once. The ten largest clonotypes hold 8% of the sample. From the cysteine through the phenylalanine, the CDR3 covers 14 amino acids. Kept here is only the CDR3 DNA, which spans 42 bases and is read in frame from base 1. Per the germline V gene, MNHNS is the CDR1 and SASEGT is the CDR2. Deletion took 7 bases off V and 4 bases off J, with a span of 14 bases between the germline ends.

Sequencing used PBMCs from the stem cell graft donor, obtained from the stem cell graft. This receptor chain uses TRBV6-1 and TRBJ2-1; the D gene is perhaps TRBD2, on 5 matching bases. The source is a human donor who donated a stem cell graft to a child with acute lymphoblastic leukemia. The CDR3 amino acid sequence is: CASTQGSRYNEQFF. The DNA reads as follows: TGTGCCAGCACCCAAGGGAGTAGATACAATGAGCAGTTCTTC.